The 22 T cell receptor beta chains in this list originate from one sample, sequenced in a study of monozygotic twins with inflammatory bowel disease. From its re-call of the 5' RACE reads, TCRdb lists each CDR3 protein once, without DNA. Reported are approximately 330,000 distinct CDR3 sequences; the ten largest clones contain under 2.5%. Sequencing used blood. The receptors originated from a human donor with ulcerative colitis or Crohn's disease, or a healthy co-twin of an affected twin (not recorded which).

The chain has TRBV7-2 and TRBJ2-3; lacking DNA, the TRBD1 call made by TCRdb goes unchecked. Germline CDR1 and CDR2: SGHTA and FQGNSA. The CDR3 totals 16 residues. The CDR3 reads CASSPPGRANTDTQYF.

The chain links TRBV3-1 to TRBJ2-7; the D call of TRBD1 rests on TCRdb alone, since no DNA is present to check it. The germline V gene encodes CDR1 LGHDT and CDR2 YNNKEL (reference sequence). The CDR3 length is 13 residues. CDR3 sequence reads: CASSHRGLDEQYF.

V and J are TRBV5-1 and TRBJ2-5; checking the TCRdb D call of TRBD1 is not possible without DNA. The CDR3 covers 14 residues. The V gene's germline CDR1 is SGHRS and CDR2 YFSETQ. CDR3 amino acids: CASSSLGIRETQYF.

CDR3 in amino acids: CASSWGEVTGNYGYTF. V usage is TRBV5-1 and J usage is TRBJ1-2; TCRdb's assignment of TRBD1 cannot be checked, as there is no DNA. The CDR3 runs 16 residues. Germline loops: CDR1 SGHRS, CDR2 YFSETQ.

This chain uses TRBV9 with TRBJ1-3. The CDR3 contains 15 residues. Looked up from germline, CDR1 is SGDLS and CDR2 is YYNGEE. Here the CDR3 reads CASSAGGGSGNTIYF.

The CDR3 region is CASSLPGLALGNEQFF. This rearrangement joins TRBV12-3 or TRBV12-4 to TRBJ2-1; absent DNA, TCRdb's TRBD2 call cannot be checked. The CDR3 covers 16 residues.

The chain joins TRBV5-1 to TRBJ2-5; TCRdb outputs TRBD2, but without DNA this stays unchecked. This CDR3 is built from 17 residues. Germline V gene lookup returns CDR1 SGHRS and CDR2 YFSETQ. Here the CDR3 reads CASSFKLAGGVQETQYF.

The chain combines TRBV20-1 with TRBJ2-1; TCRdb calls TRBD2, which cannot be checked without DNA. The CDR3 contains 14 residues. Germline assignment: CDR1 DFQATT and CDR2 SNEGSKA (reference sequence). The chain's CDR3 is CSANGDSGYNEQFF.

The CDR3 sequence: CSARTDRGLNEQYF. This sequence joins TRBV20-1 and TRBJ2-7; as DNA is missing, the TRBD1 call by TCRdb cannot be tested. This CDR3 region has 14 residues. The germline CDR1 and CDR2 sequences are DFQATT and SNEGSKA (reference sequence).

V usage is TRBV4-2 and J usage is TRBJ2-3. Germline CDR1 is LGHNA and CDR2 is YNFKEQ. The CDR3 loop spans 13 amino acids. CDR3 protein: CASSPDQVRAQYF.

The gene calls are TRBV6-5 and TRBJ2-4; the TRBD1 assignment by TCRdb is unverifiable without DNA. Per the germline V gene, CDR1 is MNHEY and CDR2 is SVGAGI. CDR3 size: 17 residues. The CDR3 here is CASSYSGTGVAKNIQYF.

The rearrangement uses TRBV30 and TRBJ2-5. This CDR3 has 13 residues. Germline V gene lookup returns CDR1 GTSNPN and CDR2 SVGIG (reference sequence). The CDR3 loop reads CAWSVKRRETQYF. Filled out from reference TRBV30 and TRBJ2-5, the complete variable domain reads SQTIHQWPATLVQPVGSPLSLECTVEGTSNPNLYWYRQAAGRGLQLLFYSVGIGQISSEVPQNLSASRPQDRQFILSSKKLLLSDSGFYLCAWSVKRRETQYFGPGTRLLVL.

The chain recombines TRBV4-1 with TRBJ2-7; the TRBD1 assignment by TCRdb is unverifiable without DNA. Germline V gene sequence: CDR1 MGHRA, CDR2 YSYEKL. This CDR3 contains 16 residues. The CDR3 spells CASSQVDHRAGGEQYF.

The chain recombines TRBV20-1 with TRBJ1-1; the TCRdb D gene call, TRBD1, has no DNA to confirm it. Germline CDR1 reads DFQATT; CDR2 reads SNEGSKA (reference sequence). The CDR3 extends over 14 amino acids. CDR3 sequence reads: CSAASGGENTEAFF.

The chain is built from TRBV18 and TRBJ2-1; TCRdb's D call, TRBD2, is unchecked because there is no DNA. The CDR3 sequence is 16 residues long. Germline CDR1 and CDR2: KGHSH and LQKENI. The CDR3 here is CASSPLAGGSYNEQFF.

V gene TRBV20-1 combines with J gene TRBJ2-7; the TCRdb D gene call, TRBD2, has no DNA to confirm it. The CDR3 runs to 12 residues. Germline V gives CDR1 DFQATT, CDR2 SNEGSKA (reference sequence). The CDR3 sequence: CSVPGLSYEQYF.

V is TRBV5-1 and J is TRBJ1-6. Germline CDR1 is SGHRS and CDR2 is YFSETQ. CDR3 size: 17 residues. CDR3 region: CASSPSGVSSYNSPLHF.

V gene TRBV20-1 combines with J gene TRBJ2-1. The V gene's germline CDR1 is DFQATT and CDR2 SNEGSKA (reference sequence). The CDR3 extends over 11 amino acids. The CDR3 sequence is CSASGSMEQFF.

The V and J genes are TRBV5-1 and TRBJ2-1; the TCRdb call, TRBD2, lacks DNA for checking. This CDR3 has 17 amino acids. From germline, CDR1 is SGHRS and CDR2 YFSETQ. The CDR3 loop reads CASSLDTSGTPYNEQFF. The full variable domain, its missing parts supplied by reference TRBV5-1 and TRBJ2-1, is KAGVTQTPRYLIKTRGQQVTLSCSPISGHRSVSWYQQTPGQGLQFLFEYFSETQRNKGNFPGRFSGRQFSNSRSEMNVSTLELGDSALYLCASSLDTSGTPYNEQFFGPGTRLTVL.

CDR3 loop: CASSLASGQNNEQFF. The chain links TRBV11-2 to TRBJ2-1; the D call from TCRdb, TRBD2, cannot be confirmed without DNA. Germline CDR1 SGHAT, CDR2 FQNNGV. The CDR3 is made up of 15 amino acids. Full variable domain (missing parts from reference TRBV11-2 and TRBJ2-1): EAGVAQSPRYKIIEKRQSVAFWCNPISGHATLYWYQQILGQGPKLLIQFQNNGVVDDSQLPKDRFSAERLKGVDSTLKIQPAKLEDSAVYLCASSLASGQNNEQFFGPGTRLTVL.

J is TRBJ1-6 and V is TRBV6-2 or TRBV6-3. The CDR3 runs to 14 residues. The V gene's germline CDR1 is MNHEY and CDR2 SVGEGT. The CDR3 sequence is CASRGGLGLSPLHF.

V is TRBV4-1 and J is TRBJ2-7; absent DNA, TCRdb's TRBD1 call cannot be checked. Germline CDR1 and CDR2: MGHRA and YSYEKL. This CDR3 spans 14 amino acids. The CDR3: CASSQARTAYEQYF.